This T cell receptor beta chain was recorded in a study of cytomegalovirus exposure and HLA in healthy donors. The study, taken as a whole, reports: Cytomegalovirus status, reportedly, was diagnosed with high specificity and sensitivity by the classifier.

In regard to this clone: What it binds is unknown.

Profiled with immunoSEQ multiplex PCR; TCRdb holds only in-frame clones, not every one. The sample lists 150,000 to 200,000 clones, 86% occurring once. Per germline, CDR1 MNHEY and CDR2 SMNVEV (reference sequence). The CDR3 contains 13 residues. The V and J ends lost 3 bases and 7 bases respectively, with 10 bases between them. The genes are TRBV27 and TRBJ1-5; D gene unclear. Source material: PBMCs. The source of this sequence is a young woman in good health and CMV-seronegative. The CDR3 DNA reads TGTGCCAGCAGTTTCGGGATGATGCAGCCCCAGCATTTT. Its protein product is CASSFGMMQPQHF.